A single sample gave rise to the 25 T cell receptor beta chains below, sequenced in a study of blood T cell repertoires in COVID-19. Clones were sequenced by immunoSEQ multiplex PCR, and TCRdb holds only the in-frame ones, with some missing. The top ten hold about 6.6% of the sample, which has about 220,000 clones, around 83% seen once. Sequenced input: PBMCs or T cells enriched from blood (not recorded which). These receptors were obtained from a woman aged 40-49 years who had recovered from COVID-19.

The chain recombines TRBV7-3 with TRBJ2-3, with 8 bases identical to TRBD2. The germline V gene encodes CDR1 SGHTA and CDR2 FQGTGA. Trimming cost V 6 bases and J 3 bases; bases outside gene matches: 5. The CDR3 sequence is 14 residues long. CDR3 region: CASSPGLATDTQYF. CDR3 nucleotides: TGTGCCAGCAGTCCTGGACTAGCAACAGATACGCAGTATTTT.

The chain recombines TRBV7-9 with TRBJ2-5, with D possibly TRBD1 on 5 matching bases. This CDR3 contains 11 residues. V lost 6 bases to trimming and J lost 9 bases, with 11 bases between them. Germline V gene sequence: CDR1 SEHNR, CDR2 FQNEAQ (reference sequence). CDR3 region: CASRSEGAQYF. CDR3 coding DNA: TGTGCCAGCAGAAGTGAAGGGGCCCAGTACTTC.

V usage is TRBV3-1 (or the pseudogene TRBV3-2) and J usage is TRBJ1-3; D is unresolved. The CDR3 has 13 amino acids. Trimming left V 1 base short and J 4 bases short, with 5 bases between. From germline, CDR1 is LGHDT and CDR2 YNNKEL (reference sequence). The CDR3 bases are TGTGCCAGCAGCCAAGTCTTGGGAAACACCATATATTTT. Translation gives CASSQVLGNTIYF.

V usage is TRBV19 and J usage is TRBJ2-2, with 9 bases identical to TRBD1. Germline loops: CDR1 LNHDA, CDR2 SQIVND (reference sequence). The CDR3 is 18 amino acids. The V gene end was trimmed by 3 bases and the J gene end by 3 bases; junction bases not matched to a gene: 11. The CDR3 reads CASSIRGTGQGYTGELFF. CDR3 in DNA: TGTGCCAGTAGTATCAGAGGGACGGGACAGGGATACACCGGGGAGCTGTTTTTT.

The rearrangement uses TRBV7-2 and TRBJ1-5, with TRBD1 as a possible D gene (5 bases). The germline gives CDR1 SGHTA, CDR2 FQGNSA. V lost 5 bases to trimming and J lost 2 bases, with 16 bases between them. CDR3 length: 16 amino acids. This CDR3 is CASSGGTWYGNQPQHF. CDR3 DNA: TGTGCCAGCAGCGGCGGGACTTGGTATGGCAATCAGCCCCAGCATTTT.

The chain recombines TRBV7-2 with TRBJ1-5; 8 bases line up with TRBD1. After removal of 0 bases from V and 7 bases from J, the junction contained 11 bases not matched to a gene. Germline loops: CDR1 SGHTA, CDR2 FQGNSA. The CDR3 is 17 residues long. The CDR3 DNA reads TGTGCCAGCAGCTTAGCGAACATGGAGACAGGGGACCAGCCCCAGCATTTT. Its translation: CASSLANMETGDQPQHF. Combining the CDR3 with reference TRBV7-2 and TRBJ1-5 gives the whole variable domain GAGVSQSPSNKVTEKGKDVELRCDPISGHTALYWYRQSLGQGLEFLIYFQGNSAPDKSGLPSDRFSAERTGGSVSTLTIQRTQQEDSAVYLCASSLANMETGDQPQHFGDGTRLSIL.

A few counts support this clone. The chain uses TRBV6-4 and TRBJ1-2; D possibly corresponds to TRBD1 (6 bases). Germline CDR1 and CDR2: MRHNA and SNTAGT. The CDR3 has 13 amino acids. The V end lost 4 bases, the J end lost 7 bases, and 13 bases lay between the germline ends. Here the CDR3 reads CASSATRGGGYTF. The DNA for the CDR3 is TGTGCCAGCAGTGCCACCAGGGGTGGTGGCTACACCTTC.

The J gene is TRBJ2-1, the V gene TRBV12-5; the D gene is possibly TRBD1 (6 bases). V shed 0 bases and J shed 6 bases, with 9 bases lying between them. Germline assignment: CDR1 LGHNT and CDR2 FRNRAP. This CDR3 contains 14 residues. The CDR3 DNA follows: TGTGCTAGTGGTTTGGTCAGCAGGGGCAATGAGCAGTTCTTC. Protein: CASGLVSRGNEQFF.

The rearrangement joins TRBV10-3 to TRBJ2-1, with no clear D. The CDR3 extends over 16 amino acids. Trimming removed 2 bases at V and 0 bases at J, with 11 bases between. CDR1 and CDR2 from the germline V gene are ENHRY and SYGVKD. CDR3 sequence: CAISERAPSSYNEQFF. The CDR3 region has the DNA TGTGCCATCAGTGAGCGTGCCCCTAGCTCCTACAATGAGCAGTTCTTC.

J is TRBJ2-7 and V is TRBV19; TRBD1 matches 10 bases. The CDR3 consists of 15 residues. Looked up from germline, CDR1 is LNHDA and CDR2 is SQIVND (reference sequence). The V gene end was trimmed by 5 bases and the J gene end by 3 bases; junction bases not matched to a gene: 7. The DNA for the CDR3 is TGTGCCAGTAGTCTACCGGGACAGGGGCTCTACGAGCAGTACTTC. Protein: CASSLPGQGLYEQYF.

The gene calls are TRBV6-2 or TRBV6-3 and TRBJ2-3; tentative D call: TRBD1 (5 bases). Trimming stripped 2 bases from V and 6 bases from J, with 15 bases between. Germline V CDR1 and CDR2: MNHEY, SVGEGT. The CDR3 runs to 15 residues. The CDR3 DNA reads TGTGCCAGCAGTTACGGGGCAGGGCTTGGGGATACGCAGTATTTT. Protein product: CASSYGAGLGDTQYF.

The chain employs TRBV19 and TRBJ2-6; 8 positions match TRBD1. V dropped 4 bases and J dropped 2; count of bases not matched to a gene: 7. The germline V gene encodes CDR1 LNHDA and CDR2 SQIVND (reference sequence). This CDR3 is built from 17 residues. The CDR3 region is CASSTVRTGTGANVLTF. Written as DNA, the CDR3 is TGTGCCAGTAGTACGGTCCGGACAGGGACTGGGGCCAACGTCCTGACTTTC. Using reference TRBV19 and TRBJ2-6 for the parts outside the CDR3, the full variable domain is DGGITQSPKYLFRKEGQNVTLSCEQNLNHDAMYWYRQDPGQGLRLIYYSQIVNDFQKGDIAEGYSVSREKKESFPLTVTSAQKNPTAFYLCASSTVRTGTGANVLTFGAGSRLTVL.

In this sample, this clone turned up a few times. The V gene is TRBV28, the J gene TRBJ1-5, with 8 bases fitting TRBD1. The CDR3 extends over 14 amino acids. Germline V CDR1 and CDR2: MDHEN, SYDVKM. Losses at the gene ends were 5 bases for V and 6 bases for J; bases not matched to a gene: 6. CDR3 region: CASSKQGVPQPQHF. CDR3 coding DNA: TGTGCCAGCAGTAAACAGGGGGTCCCTCAGCCCCAGCATTTT. Complete variable domain (other parts from reference TRBV28 and TRBJ1-5): DVKVTQSSRYLVKRTGEKVFLECVQDMDHENMFWYRQDPGLGLRLIYFSYDVKMKEKGDIPEGYSVSREKKERFSLILESASTNQTSMYLCASSKQGVPQPQHFGDGTRLSIL.

The V gene is TRBV10-3, the J gene TRBJ1-2; TRBD1 might be the D (5 bases). The CDR3 contains 14 residues. V lost 7 bases and J 2 bases, leaving 14 bases between the germline ends. CDR1 is ENHRY, CDR2 SYGVKD, per germline. The DNA of the CDR3 is TGTGCCATCACCGGGGGTCCTCAAAACTATGGCTACACCTTC. Amino acids: CAITGGPQNYGYTF.

This chain joins TRBV24-1 and TRBJ2-2; 10 positions agree with TRBD2. CDR1 KGHDR and CDR2 SFDVKD come from the germline V gene. The length of the CDR3 is 19 residues. Trimming removed 1 base from V and 2 bases from J; junction bases left unmatched: 9. In DNA form, the CDR3 reads TGTGCCACCAGTGATTTACGCCGAGCTAGCGGGAGAAACACCGGGGAGCTGTTTTTT. Its translation is CATSDLRRASGRNTGELFF.

This chain uses TRBV3-1 (or the pseudogene TRBV3-2) with TRBJ2-5; TRBD1 might be the D (6 bases). The CDR3 runs 17 residues. Germline lookup yields CDR1 LGHDT and CDR2 YNNKEL (reference sequence). The V and J ends lost 3 bases and 8 bases respectively, with 25 bases between them. CDR3 nucleotides: TGTGCCAGCAGCCATGCCTGCGACAGGTGGAGGAGGAGAACCCAGTACTTC. Encoded protein: CASSHACDRWRRRTQYF.

The chain employs TRBV28 and TRBJ2-1; no definite D call. Trimming took off 2 bases at V and 9 bases at J, with 11 bases between the two ends. This CDR3 has 13 amino acids. Germline V gives CDR1 MDHEN, CDR2 SYDVKM. The CDR3 loop reads CASSLARVFEQFF. The CDR3 bases are TGTGCCAGCAGTTTAGCCCGGGTCTTTGAGCAGTTCTTC.

The chain carries TRBV6-6 and TRBJ1-5, with TRBD1 matching 9 bases. V lost 5 bases to trimming and J lost 9 bases; unmatched junction nucleotides: 11. Germline V gene data show CDR1 as MNHNY and CDR2 as SVGAGI (reference sequence). The CDR3 loop spans 15 amino acids. CDR3 sequence reads: CASSPPADRGGPQHF. The CDR3 DNA sequence: TGTGCCAGCAGTCCCCCGGCGGACAGGGGCGGGCCCCAGCATTTT.

The V gene is TRBV18, the J gene TRBJ2-1; 10 nucleotides align to TRBD2. From germline, CDR1 is KGHSH and CDR2 LQKENI. CDR3 size: 15 residues. The trim removed 6 bases at V and 7 bases at J, leaving 9 bases unmatched. CDR3 residues: CASSSGTSVSNEQFF. In DNA form, the CDR3 reads TGTGCCAGCTCGTCCGGGACTAGCGTTTCAAATGAGCAGTTCTTC.

Comments on this clone: In the same sample, other DNA sequences code for this CDR3. This rearrangement joins TRBV5-1 to TRBJ2-5; 7 bases line up with TRBD2. Germline lookup yields CDR1 SGHRS and CDR2 YFSETQ. This CDR3 is built from 14 residues. The V segment lost 0 bases and the J segment 1 base; nucleotides outside the gene matches: 0. The chain's CDR3 is CASSLGTSQETQYF. The CDR3 nucleotides are TGCGCCAGCAGCTTGGGGACTAGCCAAGAGACCCAGTACTTC.

The rearrangement uses TRBV6-5 and TRBJ2-7; D is uncertain. V lost 5 bases and J 4 bases, leaving 15 bases between the germline ends. The CDR3 has 14 residues. Germline values: CDR1 MNHEY, CDR2 SVGAGI. The CDR3 region is CASSQRPSGYEQYV. The CDR3 region has the DNA TGTGCCAGCAGTCAGCGTCCGTCCGGGTACGAGCAGTACGTC.

The chain links TRBV6-5 to TRBJ2-3; 9 nucleotides align to TRBD2. CDR1 is MNHEY and CDR2 is SVGAGI in the germline V gene. This CDR3 is built from 14 residues. The V segment lost 9 bases and the J segment 0 bases; nucleotides outside the gene matches: 4. CDR3 sequence: CASFTSGSTDTQYF. The CDR3 DNA is TGTGCCAGTTTTACTAGCGGGAGCACAGATACGCAGTATTTT.

This chain joins TRBV5-3 and TRBJ1-1; a possible D gene is TRBD1 (6 bases). TRBV5-3 is an ORF, with its function uncertain. The CDR3 is 12 amino acids. Between the trimmed V and J ends, which lost 5 bases and 5 bases, there was a span of 10 bases. The CDR3 sequence is CARSRQGTEAFF. CDR3 DNA sequence: TGTGCCAGAAGTCGTCAGGGGACTGAAGCTTTCTTT.

The V call is TRBV3-1 (or the pseudogene TRBV3-2), the J call TRBJ2-1; 9 bases are shared with TRBD1. The J segment lost 15 bases and the V segment lost 3 bases, leaving 9 bases of the junction unmatched. The CDR3 is 13 amino acids. CDR1 is LGHDT, CDR2 YNNKEL, per germline (reference sequence). CDR3 DNA: TGTGCCAGCAGCCAGGCTACAGGGGGCGCTCGGTTCTTC. This translates into CASSQATGGARFF.

This clone is a singleton in its sample. The V gene is TRBV5-1, the J gene TRBJ2-7; maybe TRBD1 (6 bases). V was shortened by 9 bases and J by 9 bases, with 13 bases between the two germline ends. Germline V gives CDR1 SGHRS, CDR2 YFSETQ. The CDR3 loop spans 10 amino acids. CDR3 bases: TGCGCCATTTGGGGGCCAACGCAGTACTTC. It translates to CAIWGPTQYF. Supplemented by reference TRBV5-1 and TRBJ2-7, the full variable domain reads KAGVTQTPRYLIKTRGQQVTLSCSPISGHRSVSWYQQTPGQGLQFLFEYFSETQRNKGNFPGRFSGRQFSNSRSEMNVSTLELGDSALYLCAIWGPTQYFGPGTRLTVT.